This T cell receptor beta chain was identified in a study of regulatory T cells in long-lasting Graves disease (dated by TCRdb to the early 2020s). In terms of the full investigation: Persistent Graves' disease was defined as antithyroid drug treatment for over 5 years with persistently positive TSH receptor autoantibodies. Peripheral blood TCR sequencing and RNA sequencing compared persistent Graves' disease patients with newly diagnosed Graves' disease patients. The study was registered as a clinical trial and conducted in China. TCR sequencing covered around 13 persistent and approximately 20 newly diagnosed Graves' disease patients, about 35 samples in total. Persistent Graves' disease patients in the clinical cohort had taken antithyroid drugs for approximately ten years on average.

Beyond this particular receptor, the publication reports: Sequencing and analysis were limited to the TCR beta chain. Compared with newly diagnosed patients, persistent Graves' disease patients had lower TCR Shannon entropy and fewer highly expanded clones, which suggests clonal expansion. The authors acknowledged the small sample size as a limitation that may reduce accuracy. Persistent patients shared more public clonotypes among themselves (2,741) than newly diagnosed patients did (about 970). The study examined only peripheral blood because the primary lesion, thyroid tissue, could not be accessed.

The library was obtained by multiplex PCR. The instrument given in TCRdb is Illumina HiSeq 4000. To build TCR beta libraries, CDR3 regions were amplified by Arm-PCR using iRepertoire HTBI primers. Gel purification was performed on PCR products prior to sequencing. In the authors' own workflow: Gene usage analysis of CDR3 amino acid clonotypes used the 60 to 75 TRBV and 11 to 15 TRBJ segments found across samples. COPE and FqMerger were used to merge the filtered high-quality paired reads into contigs. BLAST was used to align contigs to the IMGT TRBV, TRBD and TRBJ reference genes, and CDR3 was defined following IMGT. Any clonotype with a frequency above 0.1% was counted as a highly expanded clone. Repertoire diversity was measured by Shannon entropy, and V-J evenness by the Gini coefficient. A clonotype found in more than one individual was treated as public. The raw public data were reprocessed by TCRdb itself: fastp quality trimming at Q25, MiXCR clonotype calling, in-frame beta chains only. Each record represents a unique CDR3 protein, reported with the most common genes and DNA among its rows. In this record, the V and J calls reflect TCRdb's handling and not the investigators' own analysis. The sample has approximately 400,000 distinct CDR3 sequences on record, less than 25% of them singletons. The ten top clones hold less than 25% of the sample.

This clonotype was recorded a few times. Its antigen is currently not known. No clone much larger than this one lies a single base away; base qualities are absent. The time point label on this specimen signifies: persistent/refractory GD, antithyroid drugs over 5 years with positive TRAb. For both TCR sequencing and RNA sequencing, RNA was extracted from PBMCs using TRIzol. The diagnosis of Graves' disease followed American Thyroid Association guidelines. The patients came from an endocrinology department in Xi'an, China. Each patient gave approximately 10 milliliters of peripheral blood, collected in an EDTA anticoagulant tube. Ficoll Paque Plus density gradient separation was used to isolate PBMCs, and no further T cell sorting was done. An Agilent 2100 Bioanalyzer and agarose gel were used to assess RNA quality, and a NanoDrop 2000 was used to measure RNA concentration. The clonotype was recovered from a female donor with Graves disease. The source was peripheral blood mononuclear cells (PBMCs), collected when the disease was refractory, from a patient treated with antithyroid drugs.

The nucleotides are TGTGCCAGCACCCCCACCCGTAGCAATCAGCCCCAGCATTTT. It is translated as CASTPTRSNQPQHF. The rearranged segments are TRBV6-1 and TRBJ1-5; the D gene is unclear. The CDR3 runs 14 amino acids, cysteine and phenylalanine included. The retained sequence is limited to the CDR3, 42 bases, with the frame set at the first base. CDR1 MNHNS and CDR2 SASEGT are derived from the germline V gene. V is reduced by 7 bases and J by 0 bases, leaving a spacing of 10 bases between them.